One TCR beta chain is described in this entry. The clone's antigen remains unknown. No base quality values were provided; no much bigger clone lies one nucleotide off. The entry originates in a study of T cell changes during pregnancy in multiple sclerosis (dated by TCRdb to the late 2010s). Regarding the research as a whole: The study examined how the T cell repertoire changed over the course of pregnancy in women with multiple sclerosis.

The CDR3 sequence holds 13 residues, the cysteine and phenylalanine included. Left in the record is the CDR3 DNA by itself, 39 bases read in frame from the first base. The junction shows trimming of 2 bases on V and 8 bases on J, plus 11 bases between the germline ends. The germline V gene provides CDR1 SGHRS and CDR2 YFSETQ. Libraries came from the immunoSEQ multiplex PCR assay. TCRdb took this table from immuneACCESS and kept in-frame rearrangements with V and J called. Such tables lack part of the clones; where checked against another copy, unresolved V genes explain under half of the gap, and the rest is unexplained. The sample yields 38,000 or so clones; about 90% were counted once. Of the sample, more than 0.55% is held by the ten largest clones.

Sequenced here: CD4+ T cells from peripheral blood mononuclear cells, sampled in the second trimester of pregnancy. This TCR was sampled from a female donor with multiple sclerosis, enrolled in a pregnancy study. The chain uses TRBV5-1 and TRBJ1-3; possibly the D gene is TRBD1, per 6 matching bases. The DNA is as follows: TGCGCCAGCAGCTTAACAGGGAGGGACACCATATATTTT. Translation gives CASSLTGRDTIYF.